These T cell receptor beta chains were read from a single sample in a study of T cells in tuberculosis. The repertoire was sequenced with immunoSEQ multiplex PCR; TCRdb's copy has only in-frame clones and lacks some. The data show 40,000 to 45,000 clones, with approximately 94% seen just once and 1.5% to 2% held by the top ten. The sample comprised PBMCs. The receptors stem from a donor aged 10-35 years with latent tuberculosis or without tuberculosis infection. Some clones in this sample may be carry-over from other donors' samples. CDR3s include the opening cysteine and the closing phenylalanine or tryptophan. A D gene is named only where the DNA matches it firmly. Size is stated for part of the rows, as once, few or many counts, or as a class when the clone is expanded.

cdr3_nt: TGCGCCAGCAGCCTCGGACTAGCGGGAGGAAGAGAGACCCAGTACTTC; cdr3_aa: CASSLGLAGGRETQYF; clone_size: -; v_call: TRBV5-1; d_call: TRBD2; j_call: TRBJ2-5
cdr3_nt: TGCGCCAGCAGCCAAGACAGGGCGAACACTGAAGCTTTCTTT; cdr3_aa: CASSQDRANTEAFF; clone_size: -; v_call: TRBV4-3; d_call: -; j_call: TRBJ1-1
cdr3_nt: TGTGCCAGCAGTGGGGACAGGGGATCGGGAAAACTGTTTTTT; cdr3_aa: CASSGDRGSGKLFF; clone_size: -; v_call: TRBV6-5; d_call: TRBD1; j_call: TRBJ1-4
cdr3_nt: TGTGCCAGCAGCTTGGAGCTAGCAATTTCCAGCTCCTACAATGAGCAGTTCTTC; cdr3_aa: CASSLELAISSSYNEQFF; clone_size: -; v_call: TRBV5-6; d_call: -; j_call: TRBJ2-1
cdr3_nt: TGTGCCAGCAGTCCGGGACTCACCATCTGGGAGCAGTACTTC; cdr3_aa: CASSPGLTIWEQYF; clone_size: -; v_call: TRBV27; d_call: -; j_call: TRBJ2-7
cdr3_nt: TGTGCCAGCTTTTTAGACAGGGCGAACACCGGGGAGCTGTTTTTT; cdr3_aa: CASFLDRANTGELFF; clone_size: -; v_call: TRBV28; d_call: TRBD1; j_call: TRBJ2-2
cdr3_nt: TGCGCCAGTAAGCCCGGGACAGGGGGCAGGTATGGCTACACCTTC; cdr3_aa: CASKPGTGGRYGYTF; clone_size: few; v_call: TRBV4-3; d_call: TRBD1; j_call: TRBJ1-2
cdr3_nt: TGTGCCAGCAGTCCCGGAGCCGGACAGGGAGCCTACGAGCAGTACTTC; cdr3_aa: CASSPGAGQGAYEQYF; clone_size: -; v_call: TRBV2; d_call: TRBD1; j_call: TRBJ2-7
cdr3_nt: TGTGCCAGCAGACCCGGGAGACTGCAAGAGACCCAGTACTTC; cdr3_aa: CASRPGRLQETQYF; clone_size: once; v_call: TRBV6-6; d_call: -; j_call: TRBJ2-5
cdr3_nt: TGTGCCTGGAGTGTACCTGGGGAGGGTCAAGTCTATGGCTACACCTTC; cdr3_aa: CAWSVPGEGQVYGYTF; clone_size: -; v_call: TRBV30; d_call: -; j_call: TRBJ1-2
cdr3_nt: TGCAGCGGAAAGGGACTAGCGGGAGGTCGCTCCTACAATGAGCAGTTCTTC; cdr3_aa: CSGKGLAGGRSYNEQFF; clone_size: once; v_call: TRBV29-1; d_call: TRBD2; j_call: TRBJ2-1
cdr3_nt: TGTGCCAGCAGCGCTGGGACTAGCGGGAGATACGAGCAGTACTTC; cdr3_aa: CASSAGTSGRYEQYF; clone_size: -; v_call: TRBV9; d_call: TRBD2; j_call: TRBJ2-7
cdr3_nt: TGTGCCAGCAGCGTCTCGGGACAGGGCTACGAGCAGTACTTC; cdr3_aa: CASSVSGQGYEQYF; clone_size: -; v_call: TRBV7-2; d_call: TRBD1; j_call: TRBJ2-7
cdr3_nt: TGTGCCAGCACCGACAGGGTAGGGATGGGGTACTTC; cdr3_aa: CASTDRVGMGYF; clone_size: -; v_call: TRBV28; d_call: TRBD1; j_call: TRBJ2-7
cdr3_nt: TGTGCCAGCAGCTCCCAGGGGGATGGGGCCAACGTCCTGACTTTC; cdr3_aa: CASSSQGDGANVLTF; clone_size: -; v_call: TRBV7-3; d_call: TRBD1; j_call: TRBJ2-6
cdr3_nt: TGTGCCAGCAGCTTTTCTACGAACAGGGTAGGAGTAGAGACCCAGTACTTC; cdr3_aa: CASSFSTNRVGVETQYF; clone_size: -; v_call: TRBV5-6; d_call: -; j_call: TRBJ2-5
cdr3_nt: TGTGCCAGCAGCCAAGATGCCCTCGGGGCCAAAAACATTCAGTACTTC; cdr3_aa: CASSQDALGAKNIQYF; clone_size: -; v_call: TRBV14; d_call: -; j_call: TRBJ2-4
cdr3_nt: TGTGCCAGCAGCGTAGCCCGTTCAAACAGGCCTGGGGAGCTGTTTTTT; cdr3_aa: CASSVARSNRPGELFF; clone_size: -; v_call: TRBV9; d_call: -; j_call: TRBJ2-2
cdr3_nt: TGTGCCAGCAGTGACTCATCCTTAGGCGGGGGCACAGATACGCAGTATTTT; cdr3_aa: CASSDSSLGGGTDTQYF; clone_size: -; v_call: TRBV6-4; d_call: -; j_call: TRBJ2-3
cdr3_nt: TGTGCCAGCAGCCAAGAATCCCCGGGAGCTACCTACTACGAGCAGTACTTC; cdr3_aa: CASSQESPGATYYEQYF; clone_size: -; v_call: TRBV14; d_call: -; j_call: TRBJ2-7
cdr3_nt: TGTGCCAGCAGCTTCATAGGACAGGGCCACAATGAGCAGTTCTTC; cdr3_aa: CASSFIGQGHNEQFF; clone_size: once; v_call: TRBV7-2; d_call: TRBD1; j_call: TRBJ2-1
cdr3_nt: TGTGCCAGCAGCTTAGAGGGAGGGCCCTCCTACGAGCAGTACTTC; cdr3_aa: CASSLEGGPSYEQYF; clone_size: -; v_call: TRBV7-9; d_call: TRBD2; j_call: TRBJ2-7
cdr3_nt: TGTGCAAGTCGCTCCAAGGGGCACAGGGCTGAGGCCAAAAACATTCAGTACTTC; cdr3_aa: CASRSKGHRAEAKNIQYF; clone_size: -; v_call: TRBV12-2; d_call: -; j_call: TRBJ2-4
cdr3_nt: TGTGCCAGCAGCTTGGGGCAGGCCGTTAGAATGGGAGCTTTCTTT; cdr3_aa: CASSLGQAVRMGAFF; clone_size: -; v_call: TRBV5-4; d_call: -; j_call: TRBJ1-1
cdr3_nt: TGTGCCAGAACGGACAGGGGGCCTTTCCAAGAGACCCAGTACTTC; cdr3_aa: CARTDRGPFQETQYF; clone_size: -; v_call: TRBV19; d_call: TRBD1; j_call: TRBJ2-5
cdr3_nt: TGTGCCAGCAGACCGACAGGGCCATATGGCTACACCTTC; cdr3_aa: CASRPTGPYGYTF; clone_size: -; v_call: TRBV5-6; d_call: TRBD1; j_call: TRBJ1-2
cdr3_nt: TGTGCCAGCAGTACCCTAGCGGGAGTCCGAGATGAGCAGTTCTTC; cdr3_aa: CASSTLAGVRDEQFF; clone_size: -; v_call: TRBV28; d_call: TRBD2; j_call: TRBJ2-1
cdr3_nt: TGTGCCAGCAGCTTAGCGCAGGAGACGGAGGCCTCCTACGAGCAGTACTTC; cdr3_aa: CASSLAQETEASYEQYF; clone_size: -; v_call: TRBV7-7; d_call: -; j_call: TRBJ2-7
cdr3_nt: TGTGCCAGCAGTGGAGGGACAGCTACATTCCACCCTAGCACAGATACGCAGTATTTT; cdr3_aa: CASSGGTATFHPSTDTQYF; clone_size: -; v_call: TRBV2; d_call: TRBD1; j_call: TRBJ2-3
cdr3_nt: TGTGCCAGCAGTTTATTGGCGGGACTAGCGGGATGGAATGAGCAGTTCTTC; cdr3_aa: CASSLLAGLAGWNEQFF; clone_size: once; v_call: TRBV28; d_call: TRBD2; j_call: TRBJ2-1
cdr3_nt: TGTGCCTGGATGGATTGGCGGGCGAGAGTGAAGAATGAGCAGTTCTTC; cdr3_aa: CAWMDWRARVKNEQFF; clone_size: -; v_call: TRBV30; d_call: -; j_call: TRBJ2-1
cdr3_nt: TGTGCCATACGTAGGACTAGCGGAAGGAACACCGGGGAGCTGTTTTTT; cdr3_aa: CAIRRTSGRNTGELFF; clone_size: few; v_call: TRBV2; d_call: TRBD2; j_call: TRBJ2-2
cdr3_nt: TGTGCCAGCAGTGCTAGACTGGAAAACGGGCAGCCCCAGCATTTT; cdr3_aa: CASSARLENGQPQHF; clone_size: -; v_call: TRBV28; d_call: -; j_call: TRBJ1-5
cdr3_nt: TGTGCCAGCAGCTTGCAAGGACACCGGTTCCATGGCTACACCTTC; cdr3_aa: CASSLQGHRFHGYTF; clone_size: -; v_call: TRBV5-6; d_call: -; j_call: TRBJ1-2
cdr3_nt: TGCGCCAGCAGCCAAGATCTAGGGACAGGGTCCTACGAGCAGTACTTC; cdr3_aa: CASSQDLGTGSYEQYF; clone_size: -; v_call: TRBV4-3; d_call: TRBD1; j_call: TRBJ2-7
cdr3_nt: TGTGCTAGTGGTCCTTCCACTCCATCACAGCCTAACTATGGCTACACCTTC; cdr3_aa: CASGPSTPSQPNYGYTF; clone_size: -; v_call: TRBV12-5; d_call: -; j_call: TRBJ1-2
cdr3_nt: TGCAGCGTCCGAGTGGGGGGAGGCCGAGAGACCCAGTACTTC; cdr3_aa: CSVRVGGGRETQYF; clone_size: -; v_call: TRBV29-1; d_call: -; j_call: TRBJ2-5
cdr3_nt: TGTGCCAGCAGCTTAGAGCGTACTTTTTTCTCTGGAAACACCATATATTTT; cdr3_aa: CASSLERTFFSGNTIYF; clone_size: -; v_call: TRBV11-2; d_call: -; j_call: TRBJ1-3
cdr3_nt: TGTGCCAGCAGTTTAACCGGGACAGGGTTCTACGAGCAGTACTTC; cdr3_aa: CASSLTGTGFYEQYF; clone_size: -; v_call: TRBV7-9; d_call: TRBD1; j_call: TRBJ2-7